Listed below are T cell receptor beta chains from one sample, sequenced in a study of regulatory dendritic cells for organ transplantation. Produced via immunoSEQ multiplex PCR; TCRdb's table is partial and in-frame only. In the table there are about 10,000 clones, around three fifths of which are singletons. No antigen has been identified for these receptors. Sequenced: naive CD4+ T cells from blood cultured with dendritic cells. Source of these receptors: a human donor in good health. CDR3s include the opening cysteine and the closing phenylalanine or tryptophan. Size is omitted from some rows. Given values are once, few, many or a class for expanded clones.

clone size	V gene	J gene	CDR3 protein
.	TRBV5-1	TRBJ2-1	CASSLEPSGGYNEQFF
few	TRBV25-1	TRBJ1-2	CASSAQGFGYTF
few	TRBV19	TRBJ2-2	CASSIPGHGELFF
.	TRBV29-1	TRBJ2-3	CSAGSGGWDTQYF
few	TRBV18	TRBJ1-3	CASSPEFVSGNTIYF
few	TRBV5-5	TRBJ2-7	CASSIRTGGEQYF
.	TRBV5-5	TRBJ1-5	CASSLVGGQPQHF
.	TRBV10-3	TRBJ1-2	CAIDQLGQGPNYGYTF
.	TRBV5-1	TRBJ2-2	CASSPTTGGEVGELFF
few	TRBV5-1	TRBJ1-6	CASSLDWNSPLHF
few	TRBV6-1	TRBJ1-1	CASSDITGGLNTEAFF
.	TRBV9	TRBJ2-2	CASNRENTGELFF
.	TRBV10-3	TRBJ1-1	CAISSTGNTEAFF
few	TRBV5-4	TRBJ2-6	CASSLPTGGANVLTF
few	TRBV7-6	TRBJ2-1	CASSLVATFYNEQFF
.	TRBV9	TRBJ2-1	CASSVGLLAGGDNEQFF
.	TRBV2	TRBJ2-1	CVSSESSGGTYNEQFF
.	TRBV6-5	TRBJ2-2	CASSLGTGVTGELFF
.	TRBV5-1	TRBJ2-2	CASSLSRGRTGELFF
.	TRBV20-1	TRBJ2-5	CSAVNSETQYF
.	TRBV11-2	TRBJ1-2	CASSPSSNYGYTF
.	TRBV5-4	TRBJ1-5	CASSLGGTSNQPQHF
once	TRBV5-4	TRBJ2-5	CASSLGLAGGALGTQYF
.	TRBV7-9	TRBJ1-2	CASSLVGGAGGGYTF
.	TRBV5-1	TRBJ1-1	CASSSTGGAGEAFF